This TCR beta chain was observed in a study of T cell repertoires in cytomegalovirus infection. TCRdb re-called the reads with MiXCR, one entry per CDR3 protein. This sample has 700,000 to 900,000 distinct CDR3 sequences, with approximately 32% found just once. Study outcomes and limitations: In two of eight donors, the top clonotype was HLA-C-restricted CMV-specific. The study identified carriers of CMV plus the relevant HLA from cumulative public TCR beta family frequency.

Notes on this clonotype: Its specificity is not known.

Per germline, CDR1 SQVTM and CDR2 ANQGSEA. This CDR3 spans 16 amino acids. Trimming at V came to 3 bases and at J to 1 base, leaving 4 bases not matched to a gene. This sequence originates from a human donor in good health (CMV status not recorded). Some clones in this sample may be carry-over from other donors' samples. This specimen was cultured CD8+ T cells from PBMCs, taken from culture after CMV antigen stimulation. J is TRBJ2-1 and V is TRBV29-1; 12 bases agree with TRBD2. CDR3 loop: CSVEGTSGSSYNEQFF. CDR3 nucleotide sequence: TGCAGCGTTGAGGGGACTAGCGGGTCGTCCTACAATGAGCAGTTCTTC.